A single T cell receptor beta chain is shown here with its context. Antigen: not known. This record comes from a study of T cell responses to AZD1222 COVID-19 vaccine. Findings and caveats of the study: Among vaccine-associated CD4 TCRs, coverage spanned spike, with dominance at 160-218 and 743-854. Clonal diversity may have been underestimated, and the donors were mostly white British, with more females than males.

Germline CDR1 reads SGHTA; CDR2 reads FQGNSA. The CDR3 covers 17 residues. The junction had 14 bases not matched to a gene; V was cut back by 5 bases and J by 4 bases. Pooled in the analysis were second doses at about 4 or about 12 weeks. Clones were read by immunoSEQ multiplex PCR, and TCRdb kept only the in-frame ones, dropping some. The data hold roughly 150,000 clones, with over 80% observed a single time. This clonotype was sampled from an adult who received the AZD1222 COVID-19 vaccine. The source was peripheral blood, collected 28 days after the second AZD1222 dose. V and J are TRBV7-2 and TRBJ2-5; 9 bases align to TRBD2. The CDR3 sequence is CASSLVGGSGSLETQYF. The DNA of the CDR3 is TGTGCCAGCAGCCTAGTGGGGGGTAGCGGGAGTTTAGAGACCCAGTACTTC.